The 30 T cell receptor beta chains below all came from one sample that was sequenced in a study of OX40 agonist ivuxolimab in advanced cancers. This table comes from immunoSEQ multiplex PCR, and its TCRdb copy is limited to in-frame clones, with some not included. Of tens of thousands of clones listed, 91% are singletons. Sequencing was performed on CD4+ or CD8+ T cells sorted from blood, taken in a trial of the OX40 agonist ivuxolimab. Receptor source: an adult with an advanced solid tumor such as melanoma, head and neck, liver or kidney cancer.

The chain recombines TRBV6-1 with TRBJ2-6, with D hard to call. The CDR3 loop spans 13 amino acids. The germline gives CDR1 MNHNS, CDR2 SASEGT. V lost 6 bases and J lost 4, with 7 bases in between. The CDR3 nucleotides read TGTGCCAGCAGAACTAAGGGGGCCAACGTCCTGACTTTC. This gives the protein CASRTKGANVLTF.

This chain uses TRBV7-8 with TRBJ2-7; 7 bases are shared with TRBD1. V shed 5 bases and J 3 bases; nucleotides not matched to a gene: 4. Germline loops: CDR1 SGHVS, CDR2 FQNEAQ. CDR3 length: 13 amino acids. The CDR3 DNA reads as TGTGCCAGCAGCAGAGGGGGCGGCTACGAGCAGTACTTC. Translated: CASSRGGGYEQYF.

The DNA for the CDR3 is TGTGCCAGCAGGCAGACCTTTGGGCGGGAGACCGGGGAGCTGTTTTTT. Amino acid sequence: CASRQTFGRETGELFF. V usage is TRBV28 and J usage is TRBJ2-2, with 7 bases fitting TRBD2. Per the germline V gene, CDR1 is MDHEN and CDR2 is SYDVKM. This CDR3 is 16 amino acids long. Unmatched junction bases numbered 12, after V lost 6 bases and J lost 5 bases.

This CDR3 reads CASSLGGTAFF. CDR3 nucleotide sequence: TGTGCCAGCAGCTTAGGGGGGACAGCTTTCTTT. The chain combines TRBV7-8 with TRBJ1-1, with a tentative D call TRBD1 (5 bases). V gave up 1 base and J gave up 10 bases, with 7 bases separating them. Germline V gene lookup returns CDR1 SGHVS and CDR2 FQNEAQ. This CDR3 spans 11 amino acids.

The gene calls are TRBV28 and TRBJ2-5; D is uncertain. The DNA end favors TRBJ2-7, so the J call may be wrong. This CDR3 is 13 amino acids long. Germline CDR1 reads MDHEN; CDR2 reads SYDVKM. CDR3 residues: CASSFPARPEQYF. As DNA, the CDR3 is TGTGCCAGCAGTTTCCCCGCTCGTCCCGAGCAGTACTTC.

V and J are TRBV28 and TRBJ1-4; 8 bases fit TRBD1. The CDR3 covers 13 residues. V dropped 9 bases and J dropped 4; count of bases not matched to a gene: 4. CDR1 is MDHEN and CDR2 is SYDVKM in the germline V gene. CDR3 residues: CASRGQVNEKLFF. The CDR3 DNA is TGTGCCAGTCGGGGACAGGTTAATGAAAAACTGTTTTTT.

The gene calls are TRBV5-1 and TRBJ2-5; 8 bases line up with TRBD1. This CDR3 spans 14 amino acids. Per the germline V gene, CDR1 is SGHRS and CDR2 is YFSETQ. V lost 4 bases and J lost 5; bases outside the gene matches: 7. CDR3 sequence reads: CASSHDRGDETQYF. In nucleotides, the CDR3 is TGCGCCAGCAGCCACGACAGGGGAGATGAGACCCAGTACTTC.

Of note for this clone: At one of its ends the junction is not consistent with the germline gene, which may arise from a read error. The chain carries TRBV10-3 and TRBJ1-6, with no clear D. Germline V lookup: CDR1 ENHRY, CDR2 SYGVKD. The CDR3 sequence is 12 residues long. This chain's CDR3 is CAINEPGSPLHF. In nucleotides, the CDR3 is TGTGCCATCAATGAGCCCGGCTCACCCCTCCACTTT.

The rearrangement links TRBV5-1 to TRBJ2-1, with D unresolved. The CDR3 sequence is 15 residues long. Germline V gives CDR1 SGHRS, CDR2 YFSETQ. V was shortened by 2 bases and J by 0 bases, with 9 bases between the two germline ends. The CDR3 protein is CASSLSTSSYNEQFF. The CDR3 DNA sequence: TGCGCCAGCAGCTTAAGTACGAGCTCCTACAATGAGCAGTTCTTC.

The rearrangement links TRBV4-2 to TRBJ1-5; D is unclear. In germline, CDR1 is LGHNA, CDR2 YNFKEQ. V lost 0 bases, J lost 4 bases, and 7 bases lay in between. The CDR3 spans 14 residues. The CDR3, as DNA: TGTGCCAGCAGCCAAGAATCGGGAAATCAGCCCCAGCATTTT. Translating it yields CASSQESGNQPQHF.

As to this clone: At one end the junction does not follow the germline gene, possibly because of a read error. The V and J genes are TRBV6-6 and TRBJ1-1, with D hard to call. There are 12 residues in the CDR3. The germline V gene has CDR1 MNHNY and CDR2 SVGAGI (reference sequence). The CDR3 region is CASSRMNAEAFF. The CDR3 DNA follows: TGTGCCAGCAGTCGGATGAACGCTGAAGCTTTCTTT.

This chain joins TRBV5-4 and TRBJ2-7, with 10 bases matching TRBD2. The trim removed 3 bases at V and 7 bases at J, leaving 13 bases unmatched. Germline CDR1 reads SGHNT; CDR2 reads YYREEE (reference sequence). The CDR3 spans 16 residues. This chain's CDR3 is CASSWKKLAGEGEQYF. In DNA, the CDR3 is TGTGCCAGCAGCTGGAAAAAGCTAGCGGGAGAGGGGGAGCAGTACTTC.

CDR3 DNA sequence: TGTGCCAGCAGCTTATTAGCGGGAGGGAATAATGAGCAGTTCTTC. This translates into CASSLLAGGNNEQFF. The chain recombines TRBV11-2 with TRBJ2-1, with TRBD2 identical over 11 bases. After removal of 2 bases from V and 7 bases from J, the junction contained 4 bases not matched to a gene. Germline V lookup: CDR1 SGHAT, CDR2 FQNNGV. This CDR3 is built from 15 residues.

This sequence joins TRBV10-3 and TRBJ1-2, with a tentative D call TRBD1 (5 bases). The CDR3 extends over 14 amino acids. Germline CDR1 ENHRY, CDR2 SYGVKD. Trimming pared 6 bases from V and 2 bases from J, leaving 13 bases between. The CDR3 DNA reads as TGTGCCATCAGCGAAAAGGGACTGAACTATGGCTACACCTTC. Encoded protein: CAISEKGLNYGYTF.

The V and J genes are TRBV28 and TRBJ1-6; D is possibly TRBD1 (5 bases). Germline-derived CDR1 and CDR2 are MDHEN and SYDVKM. The V end was cut by 6 bases, the J end by 7 bases, with 16 bases between. The CDR3 runs to 15 residues. DNA for the CDR3: TGTGCCAGCAGCCCCTCGGGACGGGGAAATTCACCCCTCCACTTT. This translates into CASSPSGRGNSPLHF. The full variable domain, in which reference TRBV28 and TRBJ1-6 provide the parts outside the CDR3, is DVKVTQSSRYLVKRTGEKVFLECVQDMDHENMFWYRQDPGLGLRLIYFSYDVKMKEKGDIPEGYSVSREKKERFSLILESASTNQTSMYLCASSPSGRGNSPLHFGNGTRLTVT.

The chain employs TRBV5-1 and TRBJ1-2; D is possibly TRBD1 (5 bases). The CDR3 extends over 17 amino acids. Germline assignment: CDR1 SGHRS and CDR2 YFSETQ. V was trimmed by 0 bases and J by 8 bases, leaving 23 bases between them. For the CDR3, the DNA is TGCGCCAGCAGCTTGGAGGCAGGGACGGCTAGTGGAGGGGGCTACACCTTC. This codes for CASSLEAGTASGGGYTF.

The V call is TRBV5-1, the J call TRBJ2-7; no definite D call. Germline loops: CDR1 SGHRS, CDR2 YFSETQ. The CDR3 is 14 residues long. V lost 3 bases and J lost 1, with 11 bases in between. CDR3 DNA sequence: TGCGCCAGCAGCTCCAGGACGGCTTCCTACGAGCAGTACTTC. Its protein is CASSSRTASYEQYF.

This clone was detected a few times. The gene calls are TRBV28 and TRBJ1-5; D gene unclear. V was trimmed by 2 bases and J by 12 bases, leaving 11 bases between them. The CDR3 is 12 amino acids. CDR1 is MDHEN, CDR2 SYDVKM, per germline. This chain's CDR3 is CASSLRKRLQHF. For the CDR3, the DNA is TGTGCCAGCAGTTTACGCAAGAGGCTCCAGCATTTT.

This clone was seen only once. The rearrangement links TRBV6-4 to TRBJ2-1; TRBD2 is a possible D gene (6 bases). The CDR3 consists of 14 residues. With 9 bases removed from V and 0 bases from J, the gap between germline ends came to 12 bases. Germline values: CDR1 MRHNA, CDR2 SNTAGT. The CDR3 DNA follows: TGTGCCAGGAGCGGGCCTGGCTCCTACAATGAGCAGTTCTTC. Translated: CARSGPGSYNEQFF.

The chain couples TRBV2 to TRBJ2-5, with D uncertain. CDR3 length: 13 residues. V was trimmed by 4 bases and J by 3 bases, leaving 9 bases between them. Germline-derived CDR1 and CDR2 are SNHLY and FYNNEI. CDR3 amino acids: CASSVEVEETQYF. In DNA form, the CDR3 reads TGTGCCAGCAGTGTAGAGGTAGAAGAGACCCAGTACTTC.

The chain joins TRBV5-1 to TRBJ2-1; possible D gene TRBD2, 6 bases. The germline CDR1 and CDR2 sequences are SGHRS and YFSETQ. V was shortened by 9 bases and J by 1 base, with 11 bases between the two germline ends. CDR3 length: 13 residues. The DNA of the CDR3 is TGCGCCACCCGGGAGAGGTCCTACAATGAGCAGTTCTTC. Encoded protein: CATRERSYNEQFF.

The chain uses TRBV27 and TRBJ2-3; D is perhaps TRBD2 (5 bases). The CDR3 totals 20 residues. Trimming stripped 4 bases from V and 4 bases from J, with 30 bases between. Per the germline V gene, CDR1 is MNHEY and CDR2 is SMNVEV (reference sequence). The CDR3 here is CASSSQNQDQAELRADTQYF. CDR3 nucleotide sequence: TGTGCCAGCAGTTCCCAAAACCAAGACCAAGCGGAACTTCGAGCAGATACGCAGTATTTT.

V gene TRBV6-6 combines with J gene TRBJ2-1; D gene uncertain. CDR3 size: 11 residues. V was clipped by 11 bases and J by 7 bases, with 12 bases between them. CDR1 is MNHNY and CDR2 is SVGAGI in the germline V gene (reference sequence). Here the CDR3 reads CASTRGNEQFF. DNA of the CDR3: TGTGCCTCCACGAGAGGTAATGAGCAGTTCTTC.

The chain carries TRBV7-9 and TRBJ1-3; D is perhaps TRBD1 (5 bases). CDR1 SEHNR and CDR2 FQNEAQ come from the germline V gene (reference sequence). Trimming removed 8 bases at V and 2 bases at J, with 10 bases between. The CDR3 spans 13 residues. The CDR3: CASGGLTGNTIYF. The CDR3, as DNA: TGTGCCAGCGGGGGACTTACTGGAAACACCATATATTTT.

The rearrangement links TRBV2 to TRBJ2-1, with 11 positions matching TRBD2. The CDR3 runs to 15 residues. V lost 0 bases to trimming and J lost 9 bases; unmatched junction nucleotides: 4. The germline gives CDR1 SNHLY, CDR2 FYNNEI. Written as DNA, the CDR3 is TGTGCCAGCAGTGAAGCGGGACTAGCGGTGGGTGAGCAGTTCTTC. This encodes CASSEAGLAVGEQFF.

V gene TRBV28 combines with J gene TRBJ2-7; the match to TRBD1 covers 11 bases. This CDR3 comprises 13 residues. Germline V lookup: CDR1 MDHEN, CDR2 SYDVKM. V lost 9 bases, J lost 2 bases, and 3 bases stayed unmatched. CDR3 in DNA: TGTGCCAGGCCGGGACAGGGGGCCTACGAGCAGTACTTC. This encodes CARPGQGAYEQYF.

The chain uses TRBV25-1 and TRBJ2-1; TRBD2 matches at 10 bases. Germline CDR1 is MGHDK and CDR2 is SYGVNS. The CDR3 loop spans 14 amino acids. The V and J ends lost 5 bases and 7 bases, in that order; junction bases with no gene match: 5. CDR3 nucleotides: TGTGCCAGCAGTTCACTAGCGGGATTTAATGAGCAGTTCTTC. Residues: CASSSLAGFNEQFF.

This chain uses TRBV6-1 with TRBJ1-1, with a possible D match to TRBD1 (5 bases). CDR3 length equals 15 residues. In germline, CDR1 is MNHNS, CDR2 SASEGT. Between the trimmed V and J ends, which lost 7 bases and 4 bases, there was a span of 19 bases. CDR3 bases: TGTGCCAGCAACCCGACGGGACGGCAGGGCACTGAAGCTTTCTTT. The encoded protein is CASNPTGRQGTEAFF.

Here the CDR3 DNA reads TGTGCCAGCAGCCAAGAGACGGTTTTGGCGGGAGGGCCCCAAGAGACCCAGTACTTC. The encoded protein is CASSQETVLAGGPQETQYF. This chain links TRBV4-2 with TRBJ2-5; 9 nucleotides agree with TRBD2. With V trimmed by 0 bases and J by 1 base, 12 bases remained unmatched. The germline gives CDR1 LGHNA, CDR2 YNFKEQ. This CDR3 region has 19 residues.

The rearrangement links TRBV7-9 to TRBJ2-3; 12 bases align to TRBD2. CDR3 size: 17 residues. Per germline, CDR1 SEHNR and CDR2 FQNEAQ (reference sequence). Trimming cost V 1 base and J 6 bases; bases outside gene matches: 8. The CDR3 here is CASSLDLTSGRLDTQYF. The CDR3 DNA reads TGTGCCAGCAGCTTAGACCTAACTAGCGGGAGGCTGGATACGCAGTATTTT.